This T cell receptor (beta chain) was found in a study of control samples from healthy donors and cancer patients. Between the trimmed V and J ends, which lost 2 bases and 6 bases, there was a span of 14 bases. Germline CDR1 MNHEY, CDR2 SMNVEV (reference sequence). The CDR3 has 15 residues. This table comes from immunoSEQ multiplex PCR, and its TCRdb copy is limited to in-frame clones, with some not included. The sample records approximately 100,000 clones, around 89% being singletons. The chain links TRBV27 to TRBJ2-1, with a weak D call TRBD1 (5 bases). Sequenced material: blood. This TCR came from a young man in good health. The CDR3 nucleotides are TGTGCCAGCAGTTTACCAGGGCGAACTTTCAATGAGCAGTTCTTC. This translates into CASSLPGRTFNEQFF.